Listed below are T cell receptor beta chains from one sample, sequenced in a study of cytomegalovirus exposure and HLA in healthy donors. The repertoire was sequenced with immunoSEQ multiplex PCR; TCRdb's copy has only in-frame clones and lacks some. The sample holds 100,000 to 150,000 clones. Specimen: PBMCs. The origin of the receptors is a man in his forties or fifties in good health and CMV-seronegative. Each CDR3 is given with its conserved first and last residue.

j_gene,len,v_gene,CDR3aa
TRBJ2-1,15,TRBV6-6,CASSYSGGSYNEQFF
TRBJ2-1,15,TRBV7-9,CASREGQRPYNEQFF
TRBJ2-7,14,TRBV5-5,CASTLTSGTYEQYF
TRBJ2-7,14,TRBV7-9,CASTIAGVNNEQYF
TRBJ2-4,17,TRBV7-2,CASSLSTRELAKNIQYF
TRBJ1-5,13,TRBV19,CASRDRSNQPQHF
TRBJ2-3,13,TRBV29-1,CSVIQGSTDTQYF
TRBJ2-1,11,TRBV2,CASRGDSPQFF
TRBJ2-7,13,TRBV11-2,CASSAGVIYEQYF
TRBJ1-1,12,TRBV2,CASSPGTGRAFF
TRBJ2-1,13,TRBV11-3,CASSLSTGNEQFF
TRBJ2-7,16,TRBV4-1,CASSQEFREAGYEQYF
TRBJ2-1,16,TRBV7-8,CASSHSGLAGANEQFF
TRBJ2-5,15,TRBV28,CASSLQGQGKQTQYF
.,13,TRBV2,CASSEIRAGEQYF
TRBJ2-2,16,TRBV11-3,CASSLDSLGGTGELFF
TRBJ2-5,15,TRBV7-2,CASSGRLAGGPTQYF